This paragraph covers one TCR beta chain sequence. Using RNA transcripts as the source, TCR beta CDR3 regions were amplified. The TCR CDR3 first-round RT-PCR relied on the HTBI primer set. MiXCR, applied by TCRdb to the multiplex PCR reads, yields one record per CDR3 protein. The sample has some 600,000 distinct CDR3 sequences; around 13% are singletons. Investigators excluded patients with uncontrolled infection, other autoimmune disease, pregnancy or lactation. Germline V lookup: CDR1 SEHNR, CDR2 FQNEAQ (reference sequence). This CDR3 has 15 amino acids. V was shortened by 1 base and J by 3 bases, with 9 bases between the two germline ends. The data are from a study of T cells in Graves' hyperthyroidism and ophthalmopathy.

The chain joins TRBV7-9 to TRBJ1-4; no definite D call. The clonotype was recovered from a woman aged 25 to 45 with Graves' hyperthyroidism that later progressed to Graves' ophthalmopathy. Source material: blood. CDR3 nucleotides: TGTGCCAGCAGCTTAGTCGGGGAGGCTAATGAAAAACTGTTTTTT. Protein: CASSLVGEANEKLFF.